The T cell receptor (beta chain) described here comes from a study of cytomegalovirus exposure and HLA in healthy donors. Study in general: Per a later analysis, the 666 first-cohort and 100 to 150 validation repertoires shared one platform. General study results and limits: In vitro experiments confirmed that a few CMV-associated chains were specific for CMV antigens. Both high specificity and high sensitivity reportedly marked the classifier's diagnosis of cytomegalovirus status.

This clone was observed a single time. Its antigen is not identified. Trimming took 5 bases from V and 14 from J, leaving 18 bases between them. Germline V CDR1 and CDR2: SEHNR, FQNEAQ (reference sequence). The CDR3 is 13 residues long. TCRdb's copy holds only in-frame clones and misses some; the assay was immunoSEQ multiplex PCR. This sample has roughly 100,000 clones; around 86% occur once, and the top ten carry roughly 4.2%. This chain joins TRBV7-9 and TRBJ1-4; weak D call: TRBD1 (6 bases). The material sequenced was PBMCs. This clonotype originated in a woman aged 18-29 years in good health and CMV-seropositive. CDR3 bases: TGTGCCAGCAGCCCGCGGACAGACCCGGGGCTGTTTTTT. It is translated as CASSPRTDPGLFF.